This T cell receptor (beta chain) was sequenced during a study of blood T cells in healthy people across ages. Study findings and constraints: Greater diversity and more naive CD4+ cells were seen in long-lived donors than in aged donors. It was held that diversity estimates obtained from one million T cells represented underestimates.

The CDR3 runs 18 residues. V was pared by 0 bases and J by 1 base, with 19 bases between. Germline CDR1 SGDLS, CDR2 YYNGEE. In this sample, this clonotype turned up a few times. What it binds is not known. Peripheral blood samples of roughly 9.8 milliliters were drawn from each donor. Next came a second PCR, run for about 6 to 12 cycles, which used a sample-barcoded 5' primer along with a J-beta primer mix. Each cDNA molecule was tagged by a template-switch adaptor with 12 random nucleotides. A single record per CDR3 protein comes from TCRdb applying MiXCR to the 5' RACE reads. The table lists 1.5 million to 1.8 million distinct CDR3 sequences, about 42% of them singletons.

This clonotype was sampled from a woman in her late teens or twenties in good health. The chain recombines TRBV9 with TRBJ1-2; maybe TRBD1 (6 bases). Source material: blood. In DNA, the CDR3 is TGTGCCAGCAGCGTAGGTGTGGGAGGGGACACCTTTAACTATGGCTACACCTTC. Protein product: CASSVGVGGDTFNYGYTF.